Listed here are 24 T cell receptor beta chains from one sample, sequenced in a study of OX40 agonist ivuxolimab in advanced cancers. The data were produced by immunoSEQ multiplex PCR, yet TCRdb's version contains in-frame clones alone and is incomplete. The repertoire holds approximately 45,000 clones, 86% seen once, with 15% in the top ten. The sample was CD4+ or CD8+ T cells sorted from blood, taken in a trial of the OX40 agonist ivuxolimab. These TCRs come from an adult with an advanced solid tumor such as melanoma, head and neck, liver or kidney cancer.

The V and J genes are TRBV27 and TRBJ2-1; D is undetermined. The germline V gene encodes CDR1 MNHEY and CDR2 SMNVEV (reference sequence). CDR3 size: 13 residues. The V gene lost 6 bases and the J gene lost 0 bases, with 6 bases spanning the gap. CDR3 sequence (DNA): TGTGCCAGCAGCCTCGACTCCTACAATGAGCAGTTCTTC. Encoded protein: CASSLDSYNEQFF.

The rearrangement uses TRBV5-6 and TRBJ1-2, with D possibly being TRBD1 (6 bases). V lost 4 bases and J lost 5, with 15 bases in between. This CDR3 spans 14 amino acids. Germline values: CDR1 SGHDT, CDR2 YYEEEE. The CDR3 nucleotides read TGTGCCAGCAGCCGAGGGACACTCTTGTATGGCTACACCTTC. This translates into CASSRGTLLYGYTF. Full variable domain (outside the CDR3, taken from reference TRBV5-6 and TRBJ1-2): DAGVTQSPTHLIKTRGQQVTLRCSPKSGHDTVSWYQQALGQGPQFIFQYYEEEERQRGNFPDRFSGHQFPNYSSELNVNALLLGDSALYLCASSRGTLLYGYTFGSGTRLTVV.

The chain carries TRBV2 and TRBJ2-7, with TRBD1 matching over 7 bases. CDR3 length: 12 amino acids. Losses at the gene ends were 6 bases for V and 7 bases for J; bases not matched to a gene: 6. Germline CDR1 is SNHLY and CDR2 is FYNNEI. CDR3 bases: TGTGCCAGCAGGGGGACAGTACTTGAGCAGTACTTC. Translating it yields CASRGTVLEQYF.

This chain connects TRBV28 to TRBJ2-3; TRBD2 matches at 10 bases. This CDR3 is 15 amino acids long. V lost 7 bases to trimming and J lost 2 bases; unmatched junction nucleotides: 6. Germline-derived CDR1 and CDR2 are MDHEN and SYDVKM. The CDR3 here is CASTPLAGLTDTQYF. CDR3 nucleotides: TGTGCCAGCACCCCACTAGCGGGACTCACAGATACGCAGTATTTT.

The chain couples TRBV29-1 to TRBJ1-5, with D tentatively TRBD1 (6 bases). CDR3 length: 13 residues. V lost 0 bases, J lost 7 bases, and 10 bases lay in between. CDR1 is SQVTM, CDR2 ANQGSEA, per germline. CDR3 amino acids: CSVEEGRGQPQHF. The DNA for the CDR3 is TGCAGCGTTGAAGAGGGCAGGGGCCAGCCCCAGCATTTT.

The V call is TRBV4-1, the J call TRBJ2-7, with TRBD2 as a possible D gene (6 bases). V lost 0 bases and J 2 bases, leaving 8 bases between the germline ends. CDR1 and CDR2 from the germline V gene are MGHRA and YSYEKL. CDR3 length equals 14 residues. CDR3 DNA sequence: TGCGCCAGCAGCCAAGAGCGGGGCGCCTACGAGCAGTACTTC. Amino acid sequence: CASSQERGAYEQYF.

This clone was observed once. The chain has TRBV11-3 and TRBJ1-5; 7 nucleotides line up with TRBD1. Germline lookup yields CDR1 SGHNT and CDR2 YENEEA. The J segment lost 4 bases and the V segment lost 5 bases, leaving 5 bases of the junction unmatched. The length of the CDR3 is 14 residues. The CDR3 loop reads CASSPGGGNQPQHF. CDR3 nucleotides: TGTGCCAGCAGCCCAGGGGGGGGGAATCAGCCCCAGCATTTT. Together with reference TRBV11-3 and TRBJ1-5, the CDR3 gives the full variable domain: EAGVVQSPRYKIIEKKQPVAFWCNPISGHNTLYWYLQNLGQGPELLIRYENEEAVDDSQLPKDRFSAERLKGVDSTLKIQPAELGDSAVYLCASSPGGGNQPQHFGDGTRLSIL.

This clone appeared a single time. V usage is TRBV4-2 and J usage is TRBJ2-5; tentative D call: TRBD1 (7 bases). Trimming stripped 4 bases from V and 0 bases from J, with 12 bases between. The CDR3 covers 15 residues. The germline CDR1 and CDR2 sequences are LGHNA and YNFKEQ. The DNA of the CDR3 is TGTGCCAGCAGCCTCTCAGGGGGGTACCAAGAGACCCAGTACTTC. Amino acids: CASSLSGGYQETQYF.

A few counts support this clone. CDR3 in DNA: TGTGCCAGCAGCCTAATAGGCGAGCCGTTAGGAGCTTTCTTT. Encoded protein: CASSLIGEPLGAFF. The V call is TRBV27, the J call TRBJ1-1; D is unclear. This CDR3 spans 14 amino acids. The germline V and J ends were trimmed by 6 bases and 10 bases, with 21 bases remaining between them. CDR1 and CDR2 from the germline V gene are MNHEY and SMNVEV (reference sequence).

The chain employs TRBV7-7 and TRBJ2-5; 13 positions agree with TRBD2. V gave up 4 bases and J gave up 5 bases; unmatched junction bases: 7. The CDR3 contains 16 residues. Germline CDR1 is SSHAT and CDR2 is FNYEAQ (reference sequence). Written as DNA, the CDR3 is TGTGCCAGCAGCTCTACTAGCGGGAGGGCCGGTGAGACCCAGTACTTC. Its protein product is CASSSTSGRAGETQYF.

This chain links TRBV27 with TRBJ2-7; a possible D gene is TRBD1 (5 bases). The germline V and J ends were trimmed by 7 bases and 4 bases, with 20 bases remaining between them. Germline V gives CDR1 MNHEY, CDR2 SMNVEV (reference sequence). The CDR3 covers 15 residues. The CDR3 DNA follows: TGTGCCAGCACCTCCCGGTGGGGCCTGGGGTACGAGCAGTACGTC. This translates into CASTSRWGLGYEQYV.

This clone has only a few counts. The chain links TRBV28 to TRBJ1-1; tentative D call: TRBD1 (5 bases). Per the germline V gene, CDR1 is MDHEN and CDR2 is SYDVKM. V was shortened by 4 bases and J by 7 bases, with 10 bases between the two germline ends. There are 12 residues in the CDR3. CDR3 in amino acids: CASSYGRGEAFF. The DNA for the CDR3 is TGTGCCAGCAGTTATGGGAGGGGTGAAGCTTTCTTT.

The chain combines TRBV7-3 with TRBJ1-2; D is uncertain. Germline CDR1 reads SGHTA; CDR2 reads FQGTGA. CDR3 length equals 17 residues. The V and J ends lost 6 bases and 3 bases respectively, with 23 bases between them. CDR3 residues: CASRAFGVIASHYGYTF. The CDR3 DNA follows: TGTGCCAGCAGAGCATTTGGGGTAATCGCTTCTCACTATGGCTACACCTTC.

V and J are TRBV4-1 and TRBJ2-5; D is possibly TRBD2 (6 bases). Per the germline V gene, CDR1 is MGHRA and CDR2 is YSYEKL. The CDR3 has 16 residues. V was trimmed by 3 bases and J by 5 bases, leaving 19 bases between them. The CDR3 loop reads CASSQVPGDATETQYF. Here the CDR3 DNA reads TGCGCCAGCAGCCAGGTTCCGGGGGACGCTACGGAGACCCAGTACTTC.

The chain joins TRBV27 to TRBJ1-2; 8 nucleotides line up with TRBD1. CDR3 length: 15 amino acids. The germline CDR1 and CDR2 sequences are MNHEY and SMNVEV (reference sequence). With V trimmed by 5 bases and J by 3 bases, 8 bases remained unmatched. CDR3 sequence (DNA): TGTGCCAGCAGTCCAGGACAGGGTAGTTACTATGGCTACACCTTC. Protein product: CASSPGQGSYYGYTF.

The V call is TRBV29-1, the J call TRBJ1-2; a weak D match, TRBD1 (6 bases). The CDR3 runs to 16 residues. Trimming removed 5 bases from V and 2 bases from J, with 21 bases in between. Germline CDR1 SQVTM, CDR2 ANQGSEA. The CDR3 is CSVIRQAGTLNYGYTF. As DNA, the CDR3 is TGCAGCGTTATTCGACAAGCCGGGACACTCAACTATGGCTACACCTTC.

The chain is built from TRBV6-4 and TRBJ2-1; D may match TRBD1 or TRBD2 (5 bases each). The CDR3 sequence is 15 residues long. Germline CDR1 is MRHNA and CDR2 is SNTAGT. The V end lost 10 bases, the J end lost 0 bases, and 16 bases lay between the germline ends. The CDR3 region has the DNA TGTGCCACCCGGGACCGACCGAGCTCCTACAATGAGCAGTTCTTC. Its translation: CATRDRPSSYNEQFF.

This sequence joins TRBV29-1 and TRBJ2-7; 7 bases align to TRBD1. With V trimmed by 7 bases and J by 1 base, 16 bases remained unmatched. From germline, CDR1 is SQVTM and CDR2 ANQGSEA. The length of the CDR3 is 16 residues. In DNA, the CDR3 is TGCAGCGCCGAAGGGTCGGGACAGCAAGCTTCCTACGAGCAGTACTTC. Its translation: CSAEGSGQQASYEQYF.

The rearrangement links TRBV7-9 to TRBJ2-2; D uncertain. Trimming pared 2 bases from V and 5 bases from J, leaving 12 bases between. Germline CDR1 SEHNR, CDR2 FQNEAQ (reference sequence). This CDR3 spans 15 amino acids. The CDR3 sequence: CASSLTSLGTGELFF. DNA for the CDR3: TGTGCCAGCAGCTTAACGTCCCTGGGGACCGGGGAGCTGTTTTTT.

This clone appeared a few times. The chain carries TRBV7-3 and TRBJ1-3, with 8 bases aligning to TRBD1. The ends lost 5 bases at V and 4 bases at J; junction bases unmatched: 16. The CDR3 has 18 residues. Looked up from germline, CDR1 is SGHTA and CDR2 is FQGTGA. CDR3 residues: CASSNNLIRGPNGNTIYF. DNA of the CDR3: TGTGCCAGCAGCAACAATCTCATCAGGGGGCCGAACGGAAACACCATATATTTT.

The chain recombines TRBV5-4 with TRBJ1-2; no clear D gene. Trimming took 7 bases from V and 4 from J, leaving 20 bases between them. The CDR3 sequence is 15 residues long. Germline CDR1 reads SGHNT; CDR2 reads YYREEE (reference sequence). As DNA, the CDR3 is TGTGCCAGCTCTTACCGCGTACCAGGAACCTATGGCTACACCTTC. Translated: CASSYRVPGTYGYTF.

The sample holds one count of this clone. J is TRBJ2-7 and V is TRBV28; TRBD1 matches at 8 bases. This CDR3 is 17 amino acids long. Germline V gives CDR1 MDHEN, CDR2 SYDVKM. The V and J ends lost 4 bases and 3 bases, in that order; junction bases with no gene match: 14. The CDR3 DNA is TGTGCCAGCAGTTCCCCTTCCGCCCTCGGGACAGGCTACGAGCAGTACGTC. Its translation: CASSSPSALGTGYEQYV.

The chain has TRBV27 and TRBJ1-2; D gene unclear. Germline V gives CDR1 MNHEY, CDR2 SMNVEV (reference sequence). The germline V and J ends were trimmed by 0 bases and 7 bases, with 12 bases remaining between them. This CDR3 is built from 14 residues. The chain's CDR3 is CASSLSLAFTGYTF. The CDR3 bases are TGTGCCAGCAGTTTATCGTTGGCATTTACTGGCTACACCTTC.

The rearrangement links TRBV28 to TRBJ1-2, with a weak D call TRBD1 (5 bases). The germline V and J ends were trimmed by 6 bases and 5 bases, with 13 bases remaining between them. This CDR3 has 13 amino acids. Germline CDR1 and CDR2: MDHEN and SYDVKM. As DNA, the CDR3 is TGTGCCAGCAGCTTCCGAAGGGGTTATGGCTACACCTTC. It specifies CASSFRRGYGYTF.